This TCR beta chain was sequenced for a study of human T cells and chemical hapten exposure. Study-level background: Sensitization was performed using 2% DPC on a roughly 2 cm by roughly 2 cm upper inner arm skin site.

Time point specified: patch test 2, 6 weeks after DPC sensitization. As to treatment: therapeutic diphenylcyclopropenone sensitization with weekly scalp DPC. MiXCR, applied by TCRdb to the RACE reads, yields one record per CDR3 protein. This repertoire shows some 350,000 distinct CDR3 sequences, about 6.9% found once; its top ten account for around 5.8%. This clonotype was counted a few times. The CDR3 runs 13 residues. Germline V CDR1 and CDR2: MNHEY, SMNVEV (reference sequence). The TCR was taken from a woman under 30 with alopecia areata. Some clones in this sample may be carry-over from other donors' samples. Sequencing used whole blood, obtained in connection with sensitization to the hapten diphenylcyclopropenone (DPC). This chain connects TRBV27 to TRBJ2-5, with 8 bases fitting TRBD2. The CDR3 protein is CGSRGGYQETQYF. The CDR3 bases are TGTGGCTCTCGGGGGGGCTACCAAGAGACCCAGTACTTC.